The 3 T cell receptor beta chains given below trace back to one sample, sequenced in a study of tumor and adjacent non-tumor tissue in lung cancer (dated by TCRdb to 2016 to 2018). RNA was isolated from bulk, unsorted tissue, and RNA quality was assessed with a NanoDrop ND-1000 and an Agilent 2100. The library came from multiplex PCR. Sequencing instrument: Illumina HiSeq 2500. Following protocols modified from ARM-PCR, the researchers constructed TCRbeta libraries through three rounds of nested PCR with primers (Table S4). The public reads were run again by TCRdb, first through fastp at Q25 and then through MiXCR, and only productive beta chains were kept. Entries are consolidated by CDR3 protein sequence, retaining the most common genes and DNA. Across this sample there are about 200,000 distinct CDR3 sequences, with 70% to 75% seen only once. The ten largest clones represent less than 25% of the sample.

The sequencing input was lung tumor tissue. These receptors originate from a man aged 55 to 69 with non-small cell lung cancer.

Turning to this clonotype: Since a much larger clone is just one base distant, this may be a read error. This sequence joins TRBV6-6 and TRBJ1-2, with TRBD1 matching over 12 bases. The germline V gene encodes CDR1 MNHNY and CDR2 SVGAGI (reference sequence). The CDR3 contains 16 residues. After removal of 3 bases from V and 9 bases from J, the junction contained 11 bases not matched to a gene. The chain's CDR3 is CASSYRGTGGAERYTF. The DNA of the CDR3 is TGTGCCAGCAGTTATCGTGGGACAGGGGGCGCAGAACGCTACACCTTC.

This clonotype was detected once. The rearrangement joins TRBV20-1 to TRBJ2-1; possible D gene TRBD2, 6 bases. V gave up 6 bases and J gave up 3 bases, with 24 bases separating them. CDR1 DFQATT and CDR2 SNEGSKA come from the germline V gene (reference sequence). This CDR3 has 17 amino acids. The CDR3 sequence: CSAALPTGLGNYNEQFF. Written as DNA, the CDR3 is TGCAGTGCCGCACTCCCGACGGGACTCGGGAACTACAATGAGCAGTTCTTC.

V and J are TRBV14 and TRBJ2-5; a possible D gene is TRBD2 (5 bases). The germline V gene has CDR1 SGHDN and CDR2 FVKESK. The length of the CDR3 is 14 residues. V lost 4 bases and J 5 bases, leaving 14 bases between the germline ends. Written as DNA, the CDR3 is TGTGCCAGCAGCCGCCCGGAAGAGCGGGAGACCCAGTACTTC. Translating it yields CASSRPEERETQYF. The whole variable domain, filled in from reference TRBV14 and TRBJ2-5, reads EAGVTQFPSHSVIEKGQTVTLRCDPISGHDNLYWYRRVMGKEIKFLLHFVKESKQDESGMPNNRFLAERTGGTYSTLKVQPAELEDSGVYFCASSRPEERETQYFGPGTRLLVL.